This T cell receptor beta chain is from a study of CD8 T cells in ankylosing spondylitis. General observations from the study: Earlier work had already found some motif variants in reactive arthritis synovial fluid and blood. Matched ankylosing spondylitis synovial fluid reportedly showed significant enrichment of disease-linked clones. Roughly eight highly homologous variants formed a TCR beta motif that appeared characteristic of ankylosing spondylitis blood.

V shed 3 bases and J 6 bases; nucleotides not matched to a gene: 7. The CDR3 extends over 15 amino acids. Per the germline V gene, CDR1 is SGHTA and CDR2 is FQGNSA. About this clonotype itself: Its antigen is unknown.

In making TCR beta libraries, quantitative 5'-RACE with molecular barcodes was used. TCRdb itself ran the 5' RACE reads through MiXCR, one entry per CDR3 protein. Among hundreds of thousands of distinct CDR3 sequences listed, about 20% were seen once. The sequence was collected from a male donor with ankylosing spondylitis or in good health (not recorded which). The chain carries TRBV7-2 and TRBJ2-1; 8 positions match TRBD1. What was sequenced was blood, either unsorted or a sorted T cell fraction (not recorded which). CDR3 coding DNA: TGTGCCAGCAGCTTTTTCGGACAGGGCATCAATGAGCAGTTCTTC. Translation gives CASSFFGQGINEQFF.